This passage covers 25 T cell receptor beta chains from one sample sequenced in a study of early T cells in non-severe SARS-CoV-2 infection. TCRdb used MiXCR to reprocess the 5' RACE reads, holding one entry per CDR3 protein. The sample includes 25,000 to 30,000 distinct CDR3 sequences, 6% seen only once; the top ten take about 32%. Source: whole blood, taken at baseline. The receptors here all came from an adult who was a healthcare worker with PCR-confirmed SARS-CoV-2 infection or an uninfected control (not recorded which).

This clonotype was counted ten times or more. This chain links TRBV19 with TRBJ1-2; 9 bases are a match to TRBD1. Per the germline V gene, CDR1 is LNHDA and CDR2 is SQIVND (reference sequence). The V segment lost 7 bases and the J segment 4 bases; nucleotides outside the gene matches: 4. The CDR3 is 13 residues long. CDR3 sequence: CASKDRGPYGYTF. The CDR3 DNA reads as TGTGCCAGTAAGGACAGGGGACCCTATGGCTACACCTTC. The whole variable domain, filled in from reference TRBV19 and TRBJ1-2, reads DGGITQSPKYLFRKEGQNVTLSCEQNLNHDAMYWYRQDPGQGLRLIYYSQIVNDFQKGDIAEGYSVSREKKESFPLTVTSAQKNPTAFYLCASKDRGPYGYTFGSGTRLTVV.

This clonotype occurred a few times. The chain is built from TRBV7-2 and TRBJ2-7; tentatively, D is TRBD2 (6 bases). Germline V gene lookup returns CDR1 SGHTA and CDR2 FQGNSA. The V gene lost 0 bases and the J gene lost 7 bases, with 19 bases spanning the gap. CDR3 length: 16 amino acids. CDR3 nucleotide sequence: TGTGCCAGCAGCTTAGCCCCGGGACTTTACACGGGGGAGCAGTACTTC. It translates to CASSLAPGLYTGEQYF. Together with reference TRBV7-2 and TRBJ2-7, the CDR3 gives the full variable domain: GAGVSQSPSNKVTEKGKDVELRCDPISGHTALYWYRQSLGQGLEFLIYFQGNSAPDKSGLPSDRFSAERTGGSVSTLTIQRTQQEDSAVYLCASSLAPGLYTGEQYFGPGTRLTVT.

This clonotype was seen many times. J is TRBJ2-1 and V is TRBV20-1; TRBD2 agrees at 9 bases. The J segment lost 8 bases and the V segment lost 1 base, leaving 15 bases of the junction unmatched. This CDR3 is 17 amino acids long. Per the germline V gene, CDR1 is DFQATT and CDR2 is SNEGSKA (reference sequence). CDR3 amino acids: CSARGSGGRAEVYEQFF. The CDR3 DNA reads TGCAGTGCTAGAGGGTCTGGCGGGAGGGCCGAGGTCTATGAGCAGTTCTTC.

This clonotype was detected many times. The gene calls are TRBV19 and TRBJ1-5; no firm D call. The CDR3 length is 13 residues. In germline, CDR1 is LNHDA, CDR2 SQIVND (reference sequence). V gave up 6 bases and J gave up 3 bases, with 9 bases separating them. CDR3 protein: CASSFQDNQPQHF. In DNA form, the CDR3 reads TGTGCCAGTAGCTTTCAGGACAATCAGCCCCAGCATTTT.

This clonotype has more than one count but fewer than ten. The chain employs TRBV12-5 and TRBJ2-2; D is undetermined. V was pared by 11 bases and J by 8 bases, with 12 bases between. This CDR3 region has 11 residues. The germline V gene encodes CDR1 LGHNT and CDR2 FRNRAP. CDR3 loop: CADGSEGELFF. The CDR3 DNA is TGTGCTGACGGGTCCGAGGGGGAGCTGTTTTTT.

In this sample, this clonotype turned up many times. This sequence joins TRBV10-3 and TRBJ2-5; TRBD1 might be the D (5 bases). The CDR3 covers 16 residues. V was trimmed by 0 bases and J by 5 bases, leaving 16 bases between them. Germline assignment: CDR1 ENHRY and CDR2 SYGVKD. The CDR3 protein is CAISESDAGMRETQYF. CDR3 nucleotide sequence: TGTGCCATCAGTGAGTCAGATGCAGGGATGAGGGAGACCCAGTACTTC.

This clonotype showed up many times. The chain recombines TRBV20-1 with TRBJ2-1; tentatively, D is TRBD2 (6 bases). CDR1 and CDR2 (germline): DFQATT, SNEGSKA (reference sequence). V lost 6 bases to trimming and J lost 8 bases, with 14 bases between them. This CDR3 has 12 residues. The CDR3 nucleotides read TGCAGTGCAATCGGCGGGATCGATGAGCAGTTCTTC. This sequence encodes CSAIGGIDEQFF.

This clonotype was counted ten times or more. CDR3 nucleotide sequence: TGTGCCAGCAGCCAGGACAGGATCCTTGAAAAACTGTTTTTT. Amino acid sequence: CASSQDRILEKLFF. This chain uses TRBV7-9 with TRBJ1-4; 7 positions agree with TRBD1. The CDR3 contains 14 residues. Unmatched junction bases numbered 7, after V lost 5 bases and J lost 7 bases. Germline V gene data show CDR1 as SEHNR and CDR2 as FQNEAQ (reference sequence).

This clonotype has at least ten counts. The V and J genes are TRBV11-2 and TRBJ2-1, with D possibly being TRBD2 (7 bases). Germline CDR1 and CDR2: SGHAT and FQNNGV. The CDR3 spans 16 residues. Between the trimmed V and J ends, which lost 2 bases and 10 bases, there was a span of 21 bases. DNA of the CDR3: TGTGCCAGCAGCTTATCCGGGCGGGGGCTAGATATGGAGCAGTTCTTC. Encoded protein: CASSLSGRGLDMEQFF.

The table lists this clonotype with many counts. The chain employs TRBV5-6 and TRBJ2-1; D gene ambiguous. The germline V gene has CDR1 SGHDT and CDR2 YYEEEE. The length of the CDR3 is 14 residues. Trimming pared 0 bases from V and 4 bases from J, leaving 8 bases between. For the CDR3, the DNA is TGTGCCAGCAGCTTGGAGGGCGTTTACAATGAGCAGTTCTTC. It encodes CASSLEGVYNEQFF.

This clonotype was seen ten or more times. CDR3 protein: CASSQASGGQDTQYF. The DNA for the CDR3 is TGTGCCAGCAGCCAAGCTAGCGGGGGGCAAGATACGCAGTATTTT. This chain joins TRBV4-2 and TRBJ2-3; TRBD2 aligns across 11 bases. The CDR3 loop spans 15 amino acids. Germline V CDR1 and CDR2: LGHNA, YNFKEQ. J lost 5 bases, V lost 1 base, and 2 bases had no gene match.

This clonotype was observed a few times. The chain has TRBV20-1 and TRBJ2-7, with D possibly being TRBD2 (5 bases). In germline, CDR1 is DFQATT, CDR2 SNEGSKA (reference sequence). V gave up 1 base and J gave up 11 bases, with 12 bases separating them. The length of the CDR3 is 11 residues. The CDR3 DNA reads TGCAGTGCTAGAGTTCCCCCGCGGGAGTACTTC. The encoded protein is CSARVPPREYF.

As DNA, the CDR3 is TGTGCCAGCAGCACCGGACAGGGGGCGCTCGGGGAGACCCAGTACTTC. It encodes CASSTGQGALGETQYF. The rearrangement joins TRBV5-4 to TRBJ2-5; 11 bases are shared with TRBD1. Per germline, CDR1 SGHNT and CDR2 YYREEE (reference sequence). The CDR3 is 16 amino acids. Trimming removed 4 bases from V and 5 bases from J; junction bases left unmatched: 10.

This clonotype has only a few counts. The chain combines TRBV18 with TRBJ1-5; D is ambiguous. CDR3 length equals 15 residues. Germline V gene lookup returns CDR1 KGHSH and CDR2 LQKENI. Trimming shortened V by 6 bases and J by 0 bases, and 12 bases separated the two germline ends. The CDR3, as DNA: TGTGCCAGCTCGCCAGGACTTAATAGCAATCAGCCCCAGCATTTT. The encoded protein is CASSPGLNSNQPQHF.

The CDR3 region has the DNA TGTGCCAGCAGTTACTTGGGGGACGAGCAGTACTTC. Residues: CASSYLGDEQYF. J is TRBJ2-7 and V is TRBV6-6, with D possibly called TRBD1 or TRBD2 (5 bases each). This CDR3 is built from 12 residues. CDR1 is MNHNY, CDR2 SVGAGI, per germline (reference sequence). The V and J ends lost 1 base and 5 bases respectively, with 6 bases between them.

This clonotype was found many times. The V gene is TRBV11-2, the J gene TRBJ2-5; tentatively, D is TRBD1 (7 bases). Germline-derived CDR1 and CDR2 are SGHAT and FQNNGV. Trimming took off 1 base at V and 4 bases at J, with 13 bases between the two ends. This CDR3 has 15 residues. CDR3 amino acids: CASSLAPGGGETQYF. The CDR3 coding sequence is TGTGCCAGCAGCTTAGCGCCAGGGGGAGGAGAGACCCAGTACTTC.

This clonotype was detected many times. This rearrangement joins TRBV12-3 or TRBV12-4 to TRBJ1-1; no clear D gene. Trimming left V 1 base short and J 1 base short, with 10 bases between. CDR3 length: 15 residues. CDR3: CASSLVGVRNTEAFF. The CDR3 DNA reads as TGTGCCAGCAGTTTAGTAGGTGTGAGGAACACTGAAGCTTTCTTT.

This clonotype is termed medium-sized. V gene TRBV7-8 combines with J gene TRBJ2-3; the D call may be TRBD1 or TRBD2 (5 bases each). This CDR3 is 16 amino acids long. V lost 2 bases, J lost 0 bases, and 12 bases lay in between. Germline V gene data show CDR1 as SGHVS and CDR2 as FQNEAQ. CDR3 protein: CASSLWDLYSTDTQYF. For the CDR3, the DNA is TGTGCCAGCAGCTTATGGGACCTCTATAGCACAGATACGCAGTATTTT.

This chain links TRBV12-3 or TRBV12-4 with TRBJ1-2; 8 bases align to TRBD1. V lost 5 bases, J lost 4 bases, and 3 bases stayed unmatched. The CDR3 spans 13 residues. CDR3 DNA: TGTGCCAGCAGTCAAACAGGGGGCTATGGCTACACCTTC. This translates into CASSQTGGYGYTF.

This clonotype appeared many times. The chain is built from TRBV2 and TRBJ2-7, with D possibly matching TRBD1 (5 bases). V was trimmed by 0 bases and J by 3 bases, leaving 12 bases between them. Germline V gene data show CDR1 as SNHLY and CDR2 as FYNNEI. CDR3 size: 15 residues. The CDR3 sequence: CASSEASGYFYEQYF. The DNA for the CDR3 is TGTGCCAGCAGTGAAGCCTCAGGGTACTTCTACGAGCAGTACTTC.

This clonotype was observed at least ten times. The genes are TRBV7-3 and TRBJ1-1, with no clear D. The CDR3 covers 13 residues. Trimming took 4 bases from V and 1 from J, leaving 7 bases between them. Per the germline V gene, CDR1 is SGHTA and CDR2 is FQGTGA. CDR3 in amino acids: CASSSDPNTEAFF. The CDR3 DNA reads as TGTGCCAGCAGCTCCGACCCGAACACTGAAGCTTTCTTT.

This clonotype has at least ten counts. V is TRBV7-3 and J is TRBJ1-5, with a weak D call TRBD1 (6 bases). The V end was cut by 8 bases, the J end by 1 base, with 9 bases between. CDR3 length equals 13 residues. CDR1 is SGHTA, CDR2 FQGTGA, per germline. The CDR3 nucleotides read TGTGCCAGCGCGAGGGGGAGCAATCAGCCCCAGCATTTT. This gives the protein CASARGSNQPQHF.

V usage is TRBV6-2 or TRBV6-3 and J usage is TRBJ2-1; tentative D call: TRBD2 (6 bases). This CDR3 comprises 14 residues. Germline CDR1 is MNHEY and CDR2 is SVGEGT. Between the trimmed V and J ends, which lost 6 bases and 3 bases, there was a span of 12 bases. CDR3 in DNA: TGTGCCAGCAGACTTAGCGGCGACTACAATGAGCAGTTCTTC. It encodes CASRLSGDYNEQFF.

This clonotype was detected many times. CDR3 amino acids: CASSRLAGYNEQFF. For the CDR3, the DNA is TGTGCCAGCAGCCGATTAGCGGGGTACAATGAGCAGTTCTTC. The chain is built from TRBV3-1 and TRBJ2-1; 8 bases match TRBD2. Germline V lookup: CDR1 LGHDT, CDR2 YNNKEL (reference sequence). The CDR3 runs to 14 residues. The junction had 3 bases not matched to a gene; V was cut back by 4 bases and J by 4 bases.

This clonotype was seen many times. V usage is TRBV20-1 and J usage is TRBJ2-5, with 9 bases matching TRBD2. This CDR3 is built from 14 residues. Germline V gene data show CDR1 as DFQATT and CDR2 as SNEGSKA (reference sequence). V lost 2 bases and J lost 5; bases outside the gene matches: 6. The CDR3 DNA follows: TGCAGTGCTAGAAAACCGGGACTAGCTGAGACCCAGTACTTC. This gives the protein CSARKPGLAETQYF.